One sample yielded the 29 T cell receptor beta chains listed below, sequenced in a study of CD8 T cells in ankylosing spondylitis. From the 5' RACE reads, TCRdb called clonotypes with MiXCR, one entry per CDR3 protein. The table has fewer than 250,000 distinct CDR3 sequences, about 30% seen once. The sequencing input was blood, either unsorted or a sorted T cell fraction (not recorded which). These receptors were obtained from a male donor with ankylosing spondylitis or in good health (not recorded which).

The chain has TRBV20-1 and TRBJ1-2, with 10 bases that match TRBD1. The CDR3 extends over 15 amino acids. CDR1 is DFQATT, CDR2 SNEGSKA, per germline (reference sequence). For the CDR3, the DNA is TGCTCTTCTAGGGACAGGGGCGTTGTTTACTATGGCTACACCTTC. Its protein is CSSRDRGVVYYGYTF.

V is TRBV10-1 and J is TRBJ2-1; D is unresolved. The germline V and J ends were trimmed by 5 bases and 0 bases, with 11 bases remaining between them. There are 15 residues in the CDR3. The germline gives CDR1 WNHNN, CDR2 SYGVQD (reference sequence). CDR3 DNA: TGCGCCAGCAGTCGCGACTTGAGCTCCTACAATGAGCAGTTCTTC. This gives the protein CASSRDLSSYNEQFF.

This clonotype was observed a handful of times. The rearrangement links TRBV18 to TRBJ1-2, with a tentative D call TRBD1 (6 bases). Germline V gene sequence: CDR1 KGHSH, CDR2 LQKENI. V lost 1 base to trimming and J lost 14 bases, with 14 bases between them. The CDR3 sequence is 12 residues long. The CDR3 DNA reads TGTGCCAGCTCACCACTACAGGGCTCGTTTACCTTC. Encoded protein: CASSPLQGSFTF. Supplemented by reference TRBV18 and TRBJ1-2, the full variable domain reads NAGVMQNPRHLVRRRGQEARLRCSPMKGHSHVYWYRQLPEEGLKFMVYLQKENIIDESGMPKERFSAEFPKEGPSILRIQQVVRGDSAAYFCASSPLQGSFTFGSGTRLTVV.

V gene TRBV5-1 combines with J gene TRBJ1-2; a weak D match, TRBD1 (6 bases). Trimming pared 2 bases from V and 4 bases from J, leaving 12 bases between. This CDR3 has 14 residues. Germline V gene data show CDR1 as SGHRS and CDR2 as YFSETQ. CDR3 in DNA: TGCGCCAGCAGCTTAACAATGGACAGCTATGGCTACACCTTC. Translated: CASSLTMDSYGYTF.

This chain joins TRBV7-2 and TRBJ2-1; TRBD1 agrees at 8 bases. The ends lost 8 bases at V and 3 bases at J; junction bases unmatched: 9. The CDR3 covers 15 residues. Per germline, CDR1 SGHTA and CDR2 FQGNSA. CDR3 protein: CASRTGPQNYNEQFF. CDR3 DNA sequence: TGTGCCAGCCGGACAGGGCCACAGAACTACAATGAGCAGTTCTTC.

The CDR3 region is CASSPRGQGTDTQYF. The CDR3 nucleotides are TGTGCCAGCAGCCCACGGGGGCAGGGAACAGATACGCAGTATTTT. The gene calls are TRBV3-1 and TRBJ2-3; possibly TRBD1 or TRBD2 for D (6 bases each). This CDR3 has 15 residues. CDR1 is LGHDT, CDR2 YNNKEL, per germline (reference sequence). Trimming removed 4 bases at V and 3 bases at J, with 14 bases between.

This rearrangement joins TRBV21-1 to TRBJ2-5. TRBV21-1 is designated a pseudogene. This CDR3 is 11 amino acids long. For the CDR3, the DNA is TGTGCCAGCAGCAAAGCGACAGTTTCCTACTTC. It encodes CASSKATVSYF.

The V gene is TRBV10-1, the J gene TRBJ2-5; 8 bases agree with TRBD1. This CDR3 comprises 13 residues. After removal of 5 bases from V and 5 bases from J, the junction contained 4 bases not matched to a gene. CDR1 and CDR2 from the germline V gene are WNHNN and SYGVQD (reference sequence). CDR3 coding DNA: TGCGCCAGCAGTACGGACAGGGATGAGACCCAGTACTTC. Its protein is CASSTDRDETQYF.

V and J are TRBV20-1 and TRBJ2-5, with 8 bases aligning to TRBD1. CDR3 length: 11 residues. V gave up 6 bases and J gave up 5 bases; unmatched junction bases: 2. Germline CDR1 reads DFQATT; CDR2 reads SNEGSKA (reference sequence). CDR3 amino acids: CSARQGETQYF. The CDR3, as DNA: TGCAGTGCGAGACAGGGGGAGACCCAGTACTTC.

A few counts support this clonotype. The J gene is TRBJ2-1, the V gene TRBV29-1; D is unclear. CDR1 SQVTM and CDR2 ANQGSEA come from the germline V gene. V lost 0 bases and J lost 6, with 0 bases in between. CDR3 length: 10 residues. As DNA, the CDR3 is TGCAGCGTTGAAGACAATGAGCAGTTCTTC. Translated, it gives CSVEDNEQFF.

This sequence joins TRBV3-1 and TRBJ2-1, with D perhaps TRBD2 (5 bases). V lost 5 bases and J 11 bases, leaving 16 bases between the germline ends. The CDR3 spans 13 residues. Germline loops: CDR1 LGHDT, CDR2 YNNKEL (reference sequence). The CDR3 DNA sequence: TGTGCCAGCAGCGGCGGACTTGAGCCTCAGCAGTTCTTC. Translation gives CASSGGLEPQQFF.

The chain uses TRBV2 and TRBJ2-1; TRBD1 agrees at 8 bases. V gave up 5 bases and J gave up 5 bases; unmatched junction bases: 5. Germline V gene data show CDR1 as SNHLY and CDR2 as FYNNEI. The CDR3 runs to 14 residues. For the CDR3, the DNA is TGTGCCAGCAGTTGGACAGGGCCTAACAATGAGCAGTTCTTC. Its translation: CASSWTGPNNEQFF.

The J gene is TRBJ2-7, the V gene TRBV3-1; D not certain. From germline, CDR1 is LGHDT and CDR2 YNNKEL (reference sequence). The V end was cut by 1 base, the J end by 0 bases, with 7 bases between. This CDR3 spans 14 amino acids. CDR3 DNA sequence: TGTGCCAGCAGCCAAGGCAGTCTCTCCTACGAGCAGTACTTC. Encoded protein: CASSQGSLSYEQYF.

The CDR3 DNA sequence: TGCAGTGCTTGTCCGGGGGGCCGCACAGATACGCAGTATTTT. Amino acid sequence: CSACPGGRTDTQYF. The chain carries TRBV20-1 and TRBJ2-3, with a weak D call TRBD2 (7 bases). V was clipped by 5 bases and J by 1 base, with 13 bases between them. The CDR3 runs to 14 residues. Germline V CDR1 and CDR2: DFQATT, SNEGSKA (reference sequence).

This rearrangement joins TRBV12-3 or TRBV12-4 to TRBJ2-7, with D perhaps being TRBD1 or TRBD2 (5 bases each). The CDR3 has 14 residues. V was trimmed by 3 bases and J by 4 bases, leaving 13 bases between them. The CDR3 region is CASSFTRGPYEQYF. Here the CDR3 DNA reads TGTGCCAGCAGTTTTACCCGGGGCCCATACGAGCAGTACTTC.

J is TRBJ2-7 and V is TRBV12-3 or TRBV12-4; tentatively, D is TRBD1 (6 bases). The CDR3 totals 13 residues. V lost 3 bases, J lost 2 bases, and 8 bases lay in between. CDR3 nucleotide sequence: TGTGCCAGCAGTTTTTACAGGGCCTACGAGCAGTACTTC. This encodes CASSFYRAYEQYF.

The chain joins TRBV12-3 or TRBV12-4 to TRBJ1-1, with D uncertain. The CDR3 is made up of 13 amino acids. Deletions cut 8 bases from V and 4 bases from J, with 14 bases between. CDR3 DNA: TGTGCCAGCGCCTACAGATCGGGCACTGAAGCTTTCTTT. It is translated as CASAYRSGTEAFF.

This rearrangement joins TRBV5-1 to TRBJ2-3; 10 positions match TRBD2. V trimming: 0 bases; J trimming: 6 bases; junction bases outside the gene matches: 10. The CDR3 runs 17 residues. Germline assignment: CDR1 SGHRS and CDR2 YFSETQ. The CDR3 DNA follows: TGCGCCAGCAGCTTGGTGAAGGTAGCGGGGGGTTTGGATACGCAGTATTTT. It is translated as CASSLVKVAGGLDTQYF.

This clonotype has more than one count but fewer than ten. The CDR3 here is CSVHQADTQYF. CDR3 nucleotides: TGCAGCGTTCACCAGGCAGATACGCAGTATTTT. The gene calls are TRBV29-1 and TRBJ2-3, with D unresolved. The germline CDR1 and CDR2 sequences are SQVTM and ANQGSEA. This CDR3 has 11 residues. V lost 5 bases and J 4 bases, leaving 7 bases between the germline ends.

Only a few counts were recorded for this clonotype. V usage is TRBV25-1 and J usage is TRBJ2-1, with D perhaps TRBD1 (6 bases). The CDR3 has 13 residues. V was trimmed by 7 bases and J by 2 bases, leaving 9 bases between them. The germline CDR1 and CDR2 sequences are MGHDK and SYGVNS. The CDR3 nucleotides read TGTGCCAGCACTAGGACAGCCTACAATGAGCAGTTCTTC. This translates into CASTRTAYNEQFF.

This sequence joins TRBV5-1 and TRBJ1-2; 7 bases are shared with TRBD1. The CDR3 contains 13 residues. Per the germline V gene, CDR1 is SGHRS and CDR2 is YFSETQ. Trimming cost V 5 bases and J 4 bases; bases outside gene matches: 5. The chain's CDR3 is CASRPGQTYGYTF. In nucleotides, the CDR3 is TGCGCCAGCAGACCGGGACAGACCTATGGCTACACCTTC.

This clonotype came up a few times. This rearrangement joins TRBV20-1 to TRBJ1-1; TRBD1 might be the D (5 bases). The CDR3 has 12 amino acids. V lost 2 bases to trimming and J lost 6 bases, with 10 bases between them. The germline CDR1 and CDR2 sequences are DFQATT and SNEGSKA (reference sequence). The CDR3 loop reads CSARQGWAEAFF. DNA of the CDR3: TGCAGTGCTAGACAGGGATGGGCTGAAGCTTTCTTT.

The chain uses TRBV29-1 and TRBJ1-2; D not resolved. V lost 2 bases and J 8 bases, leaving 9 bases between the germline ends. This CDR3 is built from 11 residues. The germline gives CDR1 SQVTM, CDR2 ANQGSEA. CDR3 sequence: CSVEFLDGYTF. The CDR3 bases are TGCAGCGTTGAATTTTTGGACGGCTACACCTTC.

The CDR3, as DNA: TGCAGTGCAGGCATCGGATTCGAAAGTCGGGCTTTCTTT. Protein: CSAGIGFESRAFF. This sequence joins TRBV20-1 and TRBJ1-1; D gene uncertain. V lost 6 bases and J 11 bases, leaving 22 bases between the germline ends. Germline CDR1 DFQATT, CDR2 SNEGSKA (reference sequence). The CDR3 has 13 residues.

This clonotype was seen a handful of times. The CDR3 sequence: CASSATGGAVDEQFF. CDR3 DNA: TGTGCCAGCAGTGCCACGGGGGGGGCCGTTGATGAGCAGTTCTTC. This rearrangement joins TRBV6-2 or TRBV6-3 to TRBJ2-1; TRBD2 aligns across 8 bases. This CDR3 is built from 15 residues. Germline V gene sequence: CDR1 MNHEY, CDR2 SVGEGT. The J segment lost 8 bases and the V segment lost 5 bases, leaving 11 bases of the junction unmatched.

V is TRBV4-1 and J is TRBJ2-1; 7 bases are shared with TRBD1. V lost 6 bases to trimming and J lost 6 bases; unmatched junction nucleotides: 8. Germline loops: CDR1 MGHRA, CDR2 YSYEKL. The CDR3 is made up of 14 amino acids. The CDR3 loop reads CASRPTGSSNEQFF. The CDR3 nucleotides are TGCGCCAGCAGACCGACAGGGAGCTCCAATGAGCAGTTCTTC.

The V and J genes are TRBV12-3 or TRBV12-4 and TRBJ2-5, with a possible D match to TRBD2 (6 bases). The germline V and J ends were trimmed by 6 bases and 3 bases, with 14 bases remaining between them. The CDR3 runs to 14 residues. In DNA, the CDR3 is TGTGCCAGCAGCGACCTACTAGCTGAAGAGACCCAGTACTTC. This codes for CASSDLLAEETQYF.

This chain links TRBV6-5 with TRBJ2-7; 7 nucleotides align to TRBD1. The germline gives CDR1 MNHEY, CDR2 SVGAGI. J gave up 7 bases and V 2 bases, and 2 bases lay outside the gene matches. There are 12 residues in the CDR3. CDR3 nucleotides: TGTGCCAGCAGTTACGGGACAGCGGAGCAGTACTTC. Translating gives CASSYGTAEQYF.

The genes are TRBV6-6 and TRBJ2-5; D unresolved. V was pared by 2 bases and J by 2 bases, with 6 bases between. Per germline, CDR1 MNHNY and CDR2 SVGAGI (reference sequence). This CDR3 is 13 amino acids long. The CDR3 reads CASSYQAQETQYF. For the CDR3, the DNA is TGTGCCAGCAGTTACCAAGCGCAAGAGACCCAGTACTTC.